The subject of this entry is one TCR beta chain. Its antigen is unidentified. These data originate in a study of a mutant IDH1 vaccine in newly diagnosed glioma. On the study more broadly: Therapy received beforehand was radiotherapy, temozolomide, or both, with most patients given both. General observations from the study: Top-clonotype changes in peripheral T cells seemed unrelated to pseudoprogression. Immune responses arising from the vaccine appeared in about 95% of patients.

Time point indicated: baseline, week 1 (first vaccination visit). Indicated treatment: pre-vaccination baseline after standard-of-care therapy. Newly diagnosed WHO grade 3 or 4 IDH1-mutant, ATRX-lost astrocytomas were identified in the donors. The data were produced by immunoSEQ multiplex PCR, yet TCRdb's version contains in-frame clones alone and is incomplete. The sample has over 80,000 clones, around 90% seen once. The sequence was collected from a woman between 45 and 60 years old with glioma. This sample comprised PBMCs, obtained from a glioma patient treated with radiotherapy, temozolomide or both.

The CDR3 spells CASSWEGRMNTEAFF. Written as DNA, the CDR3 is TGCGCCAGCAGCTGGGAAGGCAGGATGAACACTGAAGCTTTCTTT. The chain recombines TRBV5-1 with TRBJ1-1; no firm D call. Germline loops: CDR1 SGHRS, CDR2 YFSETQ. The CDR3 consists of 15 residues. The V and J ends lost 3 bases and 0 bases respectively, with 12 bases between them. Drawing the rest from reference TRBV5-1 and TRBJ1-1, the complete variable domain is KAGVTQTPRYLIKTRGQQVTLSCSPISGHRSVSWYQQTPGQGLQFLFEYFSETQRNKGNFPGRFSGRQFSNSRSEMNVSTLELGDSALYLCASSWEGRMNTEAFFGQGTRLTVV.